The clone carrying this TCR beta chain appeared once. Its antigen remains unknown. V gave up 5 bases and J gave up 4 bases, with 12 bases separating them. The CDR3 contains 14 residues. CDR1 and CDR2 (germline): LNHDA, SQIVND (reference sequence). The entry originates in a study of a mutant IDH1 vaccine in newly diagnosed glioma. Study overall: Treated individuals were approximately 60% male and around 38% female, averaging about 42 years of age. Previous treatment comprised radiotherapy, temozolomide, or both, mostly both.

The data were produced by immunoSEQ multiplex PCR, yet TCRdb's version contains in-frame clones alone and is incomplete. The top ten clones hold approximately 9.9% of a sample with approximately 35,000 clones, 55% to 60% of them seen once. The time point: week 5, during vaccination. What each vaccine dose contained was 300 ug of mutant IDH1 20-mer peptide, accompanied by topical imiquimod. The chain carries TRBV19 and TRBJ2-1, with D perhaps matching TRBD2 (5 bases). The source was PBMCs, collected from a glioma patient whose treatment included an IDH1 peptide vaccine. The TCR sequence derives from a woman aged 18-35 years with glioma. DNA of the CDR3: TGTGCCAGTAGTGGAGGCTGGCAATACAATGAGCAGTTCTTC. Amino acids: CASSGGWQYNEQFF.